This T cell receptor beta chain stems from a study of blood T cell repertoires in COVID-19. Deletions cut 2 bases from V and 1 base from J, with 15 bases between. The CDR3 is 16 amino acids. Germline V lookup: CDR1 SGHNT, CDR2 YYREEE (reference sequence). Methods used by the authors: Reference gene primer amplification gave estimated nucleated cell counts. Using immunoSEQ multiplex PCR, the repertoire was profiled, and TCRdb retains in-frame clones only, with some absent. The DNA was the basis for D and trimming; V, J and clone size are from that table. The table records approximately 220,000 clones, roughly 80% of them present only once. Membership in each cohort depended on participant-reported clinical history. Within the 2 weeks before study entry, each person in the exposed group met a COVID-19 case.

The chain has TRBV5-4 and TRBJ1-1; TRBD1 is a possible D gene (5 bases). The sample consisted of PBMCs or T cells enriched from blood (not recorded which). The source is a woman in her thirties or forties who had been exposed to COVID-19. The CDR3 sequence is CASSLTGTGENTEAFF. The CDR3, as DNA: TGTGCCAGCAGCTTAACCGGGACGGGAGAGAACACTGAAGCTTTCTTT.